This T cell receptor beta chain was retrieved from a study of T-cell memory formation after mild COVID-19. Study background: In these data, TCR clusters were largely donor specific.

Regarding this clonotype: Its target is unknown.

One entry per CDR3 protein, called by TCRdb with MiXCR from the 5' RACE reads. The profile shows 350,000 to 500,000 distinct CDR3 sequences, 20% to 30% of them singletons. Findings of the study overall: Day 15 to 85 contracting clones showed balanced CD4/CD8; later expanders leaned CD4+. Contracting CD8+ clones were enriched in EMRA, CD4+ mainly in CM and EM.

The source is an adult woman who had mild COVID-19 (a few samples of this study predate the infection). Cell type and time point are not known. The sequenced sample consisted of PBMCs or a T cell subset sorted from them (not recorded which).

This CDR3 reads CASSLLGQNTEAFF. CDR3 in DNA: TGTGCCAGCAGCTTATTGGGACAGAACACTGAAGCTTTCTTT. The J gene is TRBJ1-1, the V gene TRBV7-2; D is perhaps TRBD1 (6 bases). Between the trimmed V and J ends, which lost 2 bases and 1 base, there was a span of 8 bases. CDR1 is SGHTA and CDR2 is FQGNSA in the germline V gene. The CDR3 runs to 14 residues.